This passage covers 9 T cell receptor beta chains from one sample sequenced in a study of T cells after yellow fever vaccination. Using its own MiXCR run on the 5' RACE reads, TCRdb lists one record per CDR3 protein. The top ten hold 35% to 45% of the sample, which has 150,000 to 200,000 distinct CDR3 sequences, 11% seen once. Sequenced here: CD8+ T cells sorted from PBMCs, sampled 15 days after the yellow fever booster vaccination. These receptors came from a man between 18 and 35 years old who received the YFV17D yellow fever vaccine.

The CDR3 DNA reads TGCGCCAGCAGCCAAGATTTACAAGTTTATAGCAATCAGCCCCAGCATTTT. It encodes CASSQDLQVYSNQPQHF. The chain couples TRBV4-3 to TRBJ1-5, with D unclear. The V end was cut by 0 bases, the J end by 0 bases, with 12 bases between. Germline values: CDR1 LGHNA, CDR2 YSLEER. CDR3 length: 17 amino acids.

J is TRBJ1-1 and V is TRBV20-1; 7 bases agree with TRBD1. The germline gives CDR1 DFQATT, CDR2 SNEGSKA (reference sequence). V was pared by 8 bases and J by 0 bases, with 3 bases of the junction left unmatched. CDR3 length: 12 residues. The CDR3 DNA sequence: TGCAGTCTAGACAGGGTGAACACTGAAGCTTTCTTT. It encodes CSLDRVNTEAFF.

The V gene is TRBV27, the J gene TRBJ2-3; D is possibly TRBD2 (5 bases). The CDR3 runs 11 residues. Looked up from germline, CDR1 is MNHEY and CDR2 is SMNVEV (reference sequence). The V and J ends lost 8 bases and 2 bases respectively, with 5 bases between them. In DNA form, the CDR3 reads TGTGCCAGCGGACTCACAGATACGCAGTATTTT. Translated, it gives CASGLTDTQYF.

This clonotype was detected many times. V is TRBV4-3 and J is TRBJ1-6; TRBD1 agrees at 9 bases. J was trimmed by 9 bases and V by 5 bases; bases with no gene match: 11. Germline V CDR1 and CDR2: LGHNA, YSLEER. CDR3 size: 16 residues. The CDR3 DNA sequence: TGCGCCAGCAGCTCAGCATTCCCGGGACAGGGTTCACCCCTCCACTTT. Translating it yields CASSSAFPGQGSPLHF.

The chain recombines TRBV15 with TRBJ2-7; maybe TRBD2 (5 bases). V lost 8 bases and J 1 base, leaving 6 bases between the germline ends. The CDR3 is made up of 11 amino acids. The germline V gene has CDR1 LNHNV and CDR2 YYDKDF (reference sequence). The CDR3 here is CATRDSYEQYF. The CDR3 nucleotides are TGTGCCACCCGGGATTCCTACGAGCAGTACTTC.

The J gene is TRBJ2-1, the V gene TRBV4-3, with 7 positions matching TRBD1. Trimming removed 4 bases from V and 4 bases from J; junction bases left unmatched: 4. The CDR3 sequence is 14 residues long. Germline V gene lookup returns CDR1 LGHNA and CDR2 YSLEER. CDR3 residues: CASSLGTAYNEQFF. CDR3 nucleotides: TGCGCCAGCAGCCTCGGGACAGCTTACAATGAGCAGTTCTTC.

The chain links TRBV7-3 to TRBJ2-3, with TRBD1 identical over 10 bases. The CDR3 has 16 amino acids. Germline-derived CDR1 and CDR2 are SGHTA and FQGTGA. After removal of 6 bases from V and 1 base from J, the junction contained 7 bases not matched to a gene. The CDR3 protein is CASSRTGTGGTDTQYF. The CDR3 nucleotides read TGTGCCAGCAGTCGAACCGGGACAGGGGGCACAGATACGCAGTATTTT. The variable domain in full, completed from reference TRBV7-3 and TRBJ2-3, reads GAGVSQTPSNKVTEKGKYVELRCDPISGHTALYWYRQSLGQGPEFLIYFQGTGAADDSGLPNDRFFAVRPEGSVSTLKIQRTERGDSAVYLCASSRTGTGGTDTQYFGPGTRLTVL.

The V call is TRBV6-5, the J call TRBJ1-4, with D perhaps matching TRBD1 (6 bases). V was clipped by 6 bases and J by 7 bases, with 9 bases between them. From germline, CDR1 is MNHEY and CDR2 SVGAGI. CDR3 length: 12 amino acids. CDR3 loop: CASRHRAEKLFF. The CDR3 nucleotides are TGTGCCAGCAGGCACAGGGCTGAAAAACTGTTTTTT.

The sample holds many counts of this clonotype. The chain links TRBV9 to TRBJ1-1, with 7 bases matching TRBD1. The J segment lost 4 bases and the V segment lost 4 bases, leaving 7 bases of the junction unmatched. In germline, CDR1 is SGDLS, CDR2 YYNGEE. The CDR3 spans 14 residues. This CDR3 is CASSLTGVRTEAFF. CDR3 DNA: TGTGCCAGCAGCCTTACAGGGGTTCGCACTGAAGCTTTCTTT.